The T cell receptor beta chain described here comes from a study of T cells in Graves' hyperthyroidism and ophthalmopathy. Graves' hyperthyroidism qualified as stable when ophthalmopathy did not progress within 18 months. Hyperthyroidism patients were newly diagnosed, had disease duration under 2 months, and were aged 18 to 65 years. Whole-study findings and limits: Also found in blood were most expanded thyroid clonotypes above 0.001. Ophthalmopathy was separated from stable hyperthyroidism by a 13 V-J model.

RNA transcripts yielded amplified TCR beta CDR3 regions. The TCR CDR3 first-round RT-PCR relied on the HTBI primer set. TCRdb reprocessed the multiplex PCR reads via MiXCR and lists one record per CDR3 protein. The sample has some 500,000 distinct CDR3 sequences, approximately 15% seen once. The sample holds many counts of this clonotype. The target antigen is unknown. The sample consisted of blood. The clonotype comes from a woman younger than 35 with Graves' hyperthyroidism.

Here the CDR3 reads CASSFGQTAGEKLFF. The CDR3 DNA follows: TGTGCCAGCAGTTTCGGACAGACGGCGGGAGAAAAACTGTTTTTT. V usage is TRBV28 and J usage is TRBJ1-4, with D perhaps matching TRBD1 (6 bases). The CDR3 contains 15 residues. Trimming stripped 3 bases from V and 8 bases from J, with 16 bases between. CDR1 is MDHEN and CDR2 is SYDVKM in the germline V gene.